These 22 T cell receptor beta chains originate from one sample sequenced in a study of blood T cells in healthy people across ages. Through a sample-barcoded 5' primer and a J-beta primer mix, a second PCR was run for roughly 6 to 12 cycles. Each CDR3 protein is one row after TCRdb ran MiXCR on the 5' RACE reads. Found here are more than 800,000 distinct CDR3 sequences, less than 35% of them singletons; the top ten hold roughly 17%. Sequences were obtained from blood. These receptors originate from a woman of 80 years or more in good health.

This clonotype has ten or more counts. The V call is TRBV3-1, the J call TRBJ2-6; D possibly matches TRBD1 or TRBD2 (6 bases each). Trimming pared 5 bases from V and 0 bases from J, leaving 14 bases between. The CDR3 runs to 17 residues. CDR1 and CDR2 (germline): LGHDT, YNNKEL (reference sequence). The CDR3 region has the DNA TGTGCCAGCAGCAAACTACAGGGACTCTCTGGGGCCAACGTCCTGACTTTC. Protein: CASSKLQGLSGANVLTF.

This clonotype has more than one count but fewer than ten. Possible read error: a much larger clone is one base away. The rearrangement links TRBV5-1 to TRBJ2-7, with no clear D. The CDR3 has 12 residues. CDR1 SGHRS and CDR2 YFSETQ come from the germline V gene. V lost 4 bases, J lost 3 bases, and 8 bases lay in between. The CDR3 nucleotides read TGCGCCAGCAGCCCCAACTGCTACGAGCAGTACTTC. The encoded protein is CASSPNCYEQYF.

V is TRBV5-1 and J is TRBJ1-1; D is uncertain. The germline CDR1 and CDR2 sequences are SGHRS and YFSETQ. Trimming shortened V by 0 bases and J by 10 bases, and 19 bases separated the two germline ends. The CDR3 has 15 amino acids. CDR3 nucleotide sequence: TGCGCCAGCAGCTTGGTTTCCGGACCCCGGGAGGCAGCTTTCTTT. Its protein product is CASSLVSGPREAAFF.

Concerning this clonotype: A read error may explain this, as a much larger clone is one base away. CDR3 protein: CASSLRPGQGPEQYF. For the CDR3, the DNA is TGTGCCAGCAGCTTACGACCGGGACAGGGCCCTGAGCAGTACTTC. V usage is TRBV3-1 and J usage is TRBJ2-7; 9 bases fit TRBD1. Germline CDR1 reads LGHDT; CDR2 reads YNNKEL (reference sequence). The CDR3 runs to 15 residues. V shed 5 bases and J 7 bases; nucleotides not matched to a gene: 12.

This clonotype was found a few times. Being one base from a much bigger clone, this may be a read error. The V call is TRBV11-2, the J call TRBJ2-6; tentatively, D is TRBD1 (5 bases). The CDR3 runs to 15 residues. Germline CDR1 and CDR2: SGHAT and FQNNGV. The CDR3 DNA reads TGTGCCAGCAGCGAGCAGGGTTCTGGGGCCAACGTCCGGACTTTC. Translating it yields CASSEQGSGANVRTF.

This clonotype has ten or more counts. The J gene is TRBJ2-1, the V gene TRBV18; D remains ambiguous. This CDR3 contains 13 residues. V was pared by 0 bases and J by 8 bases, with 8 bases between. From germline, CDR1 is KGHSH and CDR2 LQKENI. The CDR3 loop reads CASSPPSLHEQFF. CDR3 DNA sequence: TGTGCCAGCTCACCACCCTCTCTCCATGAGCAGTTCTTC.

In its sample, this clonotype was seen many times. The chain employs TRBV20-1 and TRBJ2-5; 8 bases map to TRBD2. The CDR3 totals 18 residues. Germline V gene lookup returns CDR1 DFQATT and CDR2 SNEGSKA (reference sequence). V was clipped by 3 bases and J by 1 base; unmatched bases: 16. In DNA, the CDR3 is TGCAGTGCTAGCTCCTATGTTGACGGGAGGGGCTTCCAAGAGACCCAGTACTTC. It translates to CSASSYVDGRGFQETQYF.

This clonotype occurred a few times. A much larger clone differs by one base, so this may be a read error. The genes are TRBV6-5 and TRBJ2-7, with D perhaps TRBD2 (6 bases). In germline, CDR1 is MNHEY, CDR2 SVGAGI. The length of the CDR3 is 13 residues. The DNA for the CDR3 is TGTACCAGCTCGGGGGTCGGGTCCTACGAGCAGTACTTC. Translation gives CTSSGVGSYEQYF.

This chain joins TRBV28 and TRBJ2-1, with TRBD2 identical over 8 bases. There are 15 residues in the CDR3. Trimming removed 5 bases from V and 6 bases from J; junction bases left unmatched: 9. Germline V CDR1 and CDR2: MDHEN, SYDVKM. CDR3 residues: CASSTPGGPCNEQFF. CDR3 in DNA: TGTGCCAGCAGTACCCCGGGGGGGCCCTGCAATGAGCAGTTCTTC. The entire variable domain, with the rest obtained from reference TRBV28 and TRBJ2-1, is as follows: DVKVTQSSRYLVKRTGEKVFLECVQDMDHENMFWYRQDPGLGLRLIYFSYDVKMKEKGDIPEGYSVSREKKERFSLILESASTNQTSMYLCASSTPGGPCNEQFFGPGTRLTVL.

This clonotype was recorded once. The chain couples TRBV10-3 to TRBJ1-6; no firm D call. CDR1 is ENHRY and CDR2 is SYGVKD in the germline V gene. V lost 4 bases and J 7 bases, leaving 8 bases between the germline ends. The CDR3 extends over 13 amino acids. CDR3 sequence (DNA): TGTGCCATCAGTGTTGACACCAATTCACCCCTCCACTTT. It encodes CAISVDTNSPLHF.

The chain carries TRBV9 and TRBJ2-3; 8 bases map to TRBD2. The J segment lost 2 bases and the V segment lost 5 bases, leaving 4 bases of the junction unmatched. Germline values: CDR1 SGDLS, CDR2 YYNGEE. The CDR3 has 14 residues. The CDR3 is CASSTSGTTDTQYF. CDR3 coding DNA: TGTGCCAGCAGTACTAGCGGTACCACAGATACGCAGTATTTT.

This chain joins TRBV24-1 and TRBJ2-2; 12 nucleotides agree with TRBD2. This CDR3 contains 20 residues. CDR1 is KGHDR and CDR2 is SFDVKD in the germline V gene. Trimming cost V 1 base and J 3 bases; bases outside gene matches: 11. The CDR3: CATSDFDTSGGTSYTGELFF. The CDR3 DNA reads TGTGCCACCAGTGATTTCGACACTAGCGGGGGGACATCATACACCGGGGAGCTGTTTTTT.

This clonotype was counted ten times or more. The CDR3 nucleotides are TGCGCCAGCAGCCAAACAGGCATTAGCACAGATACGCAGTATTTT. Translating gives CASSQTGISTDTQYF. The chain combines TRBV4-3 with TRBJ2-3, with D possibly TRBD1 on 5 matching bases. Trimming removed 2 bases from V and 0 bases from J, with 9 bases in between. Germline V CDR1 and CDR2: LGHNA, YSLEER. The CDR3 extends over 15 amino acids.

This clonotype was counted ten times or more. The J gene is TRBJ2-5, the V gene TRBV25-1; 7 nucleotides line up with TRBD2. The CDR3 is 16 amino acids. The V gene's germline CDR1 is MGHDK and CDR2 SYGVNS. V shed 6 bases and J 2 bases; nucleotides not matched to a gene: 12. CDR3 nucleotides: TGTGCCAGCAGCCCGAACCCTGGGAGGGGTCAAGAGACCCAGTACTTC. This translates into CASSPNPGRGQETQYF.

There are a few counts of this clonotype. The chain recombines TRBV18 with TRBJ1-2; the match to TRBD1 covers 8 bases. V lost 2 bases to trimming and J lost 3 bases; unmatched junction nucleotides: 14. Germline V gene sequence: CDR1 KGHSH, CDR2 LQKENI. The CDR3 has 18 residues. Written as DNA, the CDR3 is TGTGCCAGCTCACCAAGAAGGGCAGGGGGCGATTCGCACTATGGCTACACCTTC. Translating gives CASSPRRAGGDSHYGYTF.

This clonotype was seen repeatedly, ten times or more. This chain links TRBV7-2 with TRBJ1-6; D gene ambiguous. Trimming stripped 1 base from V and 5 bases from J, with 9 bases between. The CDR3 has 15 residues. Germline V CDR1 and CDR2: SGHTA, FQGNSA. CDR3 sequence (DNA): TGTGCCAGCAGCTTAGGCCAAGGAAATAATTCACCCCTCCACTTT. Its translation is CASSLGQGNNSPLHF. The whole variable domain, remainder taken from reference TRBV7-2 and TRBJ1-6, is GAGVSQSPSNKVTEKGKDVELRCDPISGHTALYWYRQSLGQGLEFLIYFQGNSAPDKSGLPSDRFSAERTGGSVSTLTIQRTQQEDSAVYLCASSLGQGNNSPLHFGNGTRLTVT.

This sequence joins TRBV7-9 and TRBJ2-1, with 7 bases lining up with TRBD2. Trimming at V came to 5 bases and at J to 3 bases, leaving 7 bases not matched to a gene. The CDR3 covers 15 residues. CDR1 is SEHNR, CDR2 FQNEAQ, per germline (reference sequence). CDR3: CASSGGTILYNEQFF. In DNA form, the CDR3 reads TGTGCCAGCAGCGGGGGGACTATCCTCTACAATGAGCAGTTCTTC.

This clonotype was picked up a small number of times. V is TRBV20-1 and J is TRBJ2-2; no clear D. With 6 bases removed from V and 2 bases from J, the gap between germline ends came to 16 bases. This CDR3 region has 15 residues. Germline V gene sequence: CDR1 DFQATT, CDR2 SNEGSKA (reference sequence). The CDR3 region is CSAPRNADNTGELFF. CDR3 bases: TGCAGTGCCCCCCGGAATGCCGACAACACCGGGGAGCTGTTTTTT.

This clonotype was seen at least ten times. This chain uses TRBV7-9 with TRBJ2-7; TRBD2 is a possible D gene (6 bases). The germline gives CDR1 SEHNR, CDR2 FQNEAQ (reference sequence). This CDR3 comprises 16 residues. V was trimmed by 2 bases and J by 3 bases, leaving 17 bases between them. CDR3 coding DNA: TGTGCCAGCAGCTTAATTGCGGGGACTGTTTTCTACGAGCAGTACTTC. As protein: CASSLIAGTVFYEQYF.

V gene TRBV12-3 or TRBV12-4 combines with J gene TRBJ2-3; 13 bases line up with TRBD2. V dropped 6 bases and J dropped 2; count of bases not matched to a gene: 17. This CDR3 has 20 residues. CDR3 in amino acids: CASSFGLLAGGNTPTDTQYF. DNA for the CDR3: TGTGCCAGCAGCTTTGGCTTACTAGCGGGGGGGAATACCCCCACAGATACGCAGTATTTT.

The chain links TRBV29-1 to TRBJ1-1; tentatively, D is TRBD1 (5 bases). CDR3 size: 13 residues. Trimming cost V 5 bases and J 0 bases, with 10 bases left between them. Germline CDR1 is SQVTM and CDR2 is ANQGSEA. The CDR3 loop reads CSVQGTLNTEAFF. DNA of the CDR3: TGCAGCGTTCAAGGGACGCTGAACACTGAAGCTTTCTTT.

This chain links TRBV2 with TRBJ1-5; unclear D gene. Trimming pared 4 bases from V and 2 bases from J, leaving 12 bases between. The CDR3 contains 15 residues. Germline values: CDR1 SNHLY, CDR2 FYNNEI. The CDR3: CASSVRGFGNQPQHF. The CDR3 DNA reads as TGTGCCAGCAGTGTACGTGGATTTGGCAATCAGCCCCAGCATTTT. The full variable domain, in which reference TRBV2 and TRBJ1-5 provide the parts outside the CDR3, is EPEVTQTPSHQVTQMGQEVILRCVPISNHLYFYWYRQILGQKVEFLVSFYNNEISEKSEIFDDQFSVERPDGSNFTLKIRSTKLEDSAMYFCASSVRGFGNQPQHFGDGTRLSIL.